This entry lists 10 T cell receptor beta chains sequenced from one sample in a study of blood T cell repertoires in COVID-19 (dated by TCRdb to between 2020 and 2021). Library generation was performed with the immunoSEQ multiplex PCR assay. Imported from immuneACCESS, the table was reduced by TCRdb to in-frame sequences with V and J called. These copies leave out some clones; in studies compared against another copy, an unresolved V gene accounts for under half, and the cause of the remainder is not known. Across this sample there are roughly 130,000 clones, with approximately 86% seen only once. The ten top clones hold 2% to 2.5% of the sample. Sequenced sample: PBMCs or T cells enriched from blood (not recorded which). These receptors were collected from a woman aged 45 to 65 who had recovered from COVID-19.

This clone has just a few counts. The J gene is TRBJ2-2, the V gene TRBV10-2; D perhaps matches TRBD2 (5 bases). The CDR3 is made up of 14 amino acids. The germline V gene has CDR1 WSHSY and CDR2 SAAADI. V dropped 1 base and J dropped 5 bases, with 8 bases sitting between them. The CDR3 bases are TGCGCCAGCAGTGAGTATGGAGGAACCGGGGAGCTGTTTTTT. As protein: CASSEYGGTGELFF.

This clone was counted only a few times. The chain joins TRBV9 to TRBJ2-3; the match to TRBD2 covers 7 bases. J gave up 2 bases and V 3 bases, and 6 bases lay outside the gene matches. Germline V lookup: CDR1 SGDLS, CDR2 YYNGEE. CDR3 length: 15 residues. CDR3 amino acids: CASSALADPTDTQYF. The CDR3 bases are TGTGCCAGCAGCGCGCTAGCGGACCCCACAGATACGCAGTATTTT.

The V gene is TRBV18, the J gene TRBJ2-7, with D unclear. Germline V gene sequence: CDR1 KGHSH, CDR2 LQKENI. The CDR3 is 13 residues long. The ends were cut back, 3 bases at V and 1 base at J, with 7 bases in the middle. CDR3 in DNA: TGTGCCAGCTCACCTGACGGGTCCTACGAGCAGTACTTC. Translated: CASSPDGSYEQYF.

The genes are TRBV6-5 and TRBJ1-3; D perhaps matches TRBD1 (6 bases). The CDR3 covers 12 residues. CDR1 MNHEY and CDR2 SVGAGI come from the germline V gene. The V end was cut by 7 bases, the J end by 4 bases, with 8 bases between. CDR3 coding DNA: TGTGCCAGCACCAGGGGAGGAAACACCATATATTTT. It specifies CASTRGGNTIYF.

This chain connects TRBV7-2 to TRBJ1-5, with 7 bases identical to TRBD1. V lost 5 bases to trimming and J lost 1 base; unmatched junction nucleotides: 5. Germline V gene data show CDR1 as SGHTA and CDR2 as FQGNSA. The CDR3 is 15 amino acids. CDR3 residues: CASSPVTGSNQPQHF. In DNA, the CDR3 is TGTGCCAGCAGCCCCGTGACAGGGAGCAATCAGCCCCAGCATTTT.

The V gene is TRBV7-2, the J gene TRBJ2-3, with TRBD2 as a possible D gene (7 bases). Germline CDR1 SGHTA, CDR2 FQGNSA. Trimming removed 2 bases from V and 4 bases from J, with 16 bases in between. This CDR3 has 16 amino acids. CDR3 sequence: CASSLQRGGVSDTQYF. The CDR3 DNA is TGTGCCAGCAGCTTACAGAGGGGGGGCGTGTCAGATACGCAGTATTTT.

This sequence joins TRBV29-1 and TRBJ2-7; D possibly corresponds to TRBD2 (6 bases). The germline V gene has CDR1 SQVTM and CDR2 ANQGSEA. There are 14 residues in the CDR3. V shed 4 bases and J shed 4 bases, with 17 bases lying between them. The CDR3 DNA follows: TGCAGCGTTGGGGGAACGGGACTGAGGTACGAGCAGTACTTC. Translating it yields CSVGGTGLRYEQYF.

The chain couples TRBV3-1 (or the pseudogene TRBV3-2) to TRBJ1-3; tentative D call: TRBD1 (5 bases). CDR1 and CDR2 (germline): LGHDT, YNNKEL (reference sequence). Trimming removed 4 bases from V and 8 bases from J, with 18 bases in between. The CDR3 contains 15 residues. CDR3 DNA sequence: TGTGCCAGCAGCCCCGGTGCGGGGGTGGTCCACACCATATATTTT. Amino acids: CASSPGAGVVHTIYF.

This clone was seen just once. This sequence joins TRBV2 and TRBJ1-2; maybe TRBD1 (6 bases). The CDR3 sequence is 16 residues long. CDR1 and CDR2 (germline): SNHLY, FYNNEI. The germline V and J ends were trimmed by 1 base and 3 bases, with 15 bases remaining between them. CDR3 nucleotide sequence: TGTGCCAGCAGTGAAGGGGGGGGCGCACGATACTATGGCTACACCTTC. Translated, it gives CASSEGGGARYYGYTF.

The CDR3 DNA is TGTGCCAGCAGCTTTGGGCGGGGGGGCCGAAATGAGCAGTTCTTC. Amino acid sequence: CASSFGRGGRNEQFF. The rearrangement links TRBV5-4 to TRBJ2-1, with 9 bases fitting TRBD2. V was pared by 2 bases and J by 7 bases, with 7 bases of the junction left unmatched. CDR1 and CDR2 from the germline V gene are SGHNT and YYREEE (reference sequence). The CDR3 consists of 15 residues.